The rows below give T cell receptor beta chains drawn from one sample of a study of T cells after yellow fever vaccination. TCRdb re-called the 5' RACE reads with MiXCR, one entry per CDR3 protein. Of about 550,000 distinct CDR3 sequences in the sample, under 25% were seen once. This material consisted of PBMCs, taken 15 days after the yellow fever booster vaccination. The receptors originated from a man aged 25-45 years who received the YFV17D yellow fever vaccine. CDR3s include the opening cysteine and the closing phenylalanine or tryptophan. Fields, in order: V gene, J gene, clone size, D gene, CDR3 DNA, CDR3 protein. The D gene is left open where the match is weak. Expanded clones get a size class; other rows say once, few or many, or leave the size out.

TRBV29-1,TRBJ2-6,few,.,TGCAGCGTGGGAGGACAGGGGGCCAACGTCCTGACTTTC,CSVGGQGANVLTF
TRBV7-2,TRBJ2-3,.,.,TGTGCCAGCAGCTTAGTTTTGCCAAGCACAGATACGCAGTATTTT,CASSLVLPSTDTQYF
TRBV6-5,TRBJ2-5,few,.,TGTGCCAGCAGTTACGCCCCGGGTCGCCGTCAAGAGACCCAGTACTTC,CASSYAPGRRQETQYF
TRBV12-3/TRBV12-4,TRBJ2-7,few,.,TGTGCCAGCATGGGATCTTCGCCCCTCGAGCAGTACTTC,CASMGSSPLEQYF
TRBV7-9,TRBJ2-2,.,.,TGTGCCAGCAGCTCTAGTGGAGGGTACTCGTTGTTTTTT,CASSSSGGYSLFF
TRBV6-1,TRBJ1-6,.,.,TGTGCCAGCCGGGGGGGCTATAATTCACCCCTCCACTTT,CASRGGYNSPLHF
TRBV10-2,TRBJ1-5,.,.,TGCGCCAGCAGTGAGCGGGCCGGGGCAGTGTATGCCCCCCAGCATTTT,CASSERAGAVYAPQHF
TRBV5-1,TRBJ2-1,.,.,TGCGCCAGCAGCTTAGACAGCGCTACCTACAATGAGCAGTTCTTC,CASSLDSATYNEQFF
TRBV21-1,TRBJ2-7,.,.,TGTGCCAGCAGCAAACGGGCGGAGGGTGACGAGCAGTACTTC,CASSKRAEGDEQYF
TRBV20-1,TRBJ2-5,.,TRBD2,TGCAGTGCCCAGCGGGAGGTGACCCAGTACTTC,CSAQREVTQYF
TRBV12-3/TRBV12-4,TRBJ2-7,.,.,TGTGCCAGCAGTTTTTTCGAGAGCTCCTACGAGCAGTACTTC,CASSFFESSYEQYF
TRBV6-5,TRBJ2-1,.,TRBD1,TGTGCCAGCAGTTACCGGGACAGCAGAAATGAGCAGTTCTTC,CASSYRDSRNEQFF
TRBV6-6,TRBJ2-1,.,.,TGTGCCAGCAGTTACGGCAGGGTGCAGTTCTTC,CASSYGRVQFF
TRBV18,TRBJ2-1,few,.,TGTGCCAGCTCATCCGACGTGGTCAATGAGCAGTTCTTC,CASSSDVVNEQFF
TRBV2,TRBJ2-7,.,TRBD1,TGTGCCAGCCGACAGGGAAGCTTAGCCTCCTACGAGCAGTACTTC,CASRQGSLASYEQYF
TRBV12-3/TRBV12-4,TRBJ1-1,.,.,TGTGCCAGCAGTTTAGAAGGCCCGAACACTGAAGCTTTCTTT,CASSLEGPNTEAFF
TRBV6-5,TRBJ1-4,.,.,TGTGCCAGCAGTTACAGCAGGAGCACGTATGAAAAACTGTTTTTT,CASSYSRSTYEKLFF
TRBV27,TRBJ2-2,few,.,TGTGCCAGCAGAATACACCCCCCCGGGGTTGGGCCCACCGGGGAGCTGTTTTTT,CASRIHPPGVGPTGELFF
TRBV5-1,TRBJ2-7,.,TRBD1,TGCGCCAGCAGCCTCCGGACAGGGGGCGTCGACGAGCAGTACTTC,CASSLRTGGVDEQYF
TRBV5-1,TRBJ2-7,few,TRBD1,TGCGCCAGCAGTCATGACAGGGCTTACGAGCAGTACTTC,CASSHDRAYEQYF
TRBV4-3,TRBJ2-3,.,.,TGCGCCAGCAGCCAAGATGGCTATCGGGGTGGGATCACAGATACGCAGTATTTT,CASSQDGYRGGITDTQYF
TRBV9,TRBJ2-3,.,.,TGTGCCAGCAGCGTTTTAGTCACTAGGAGCACAGATACGCAGTATTTT,CASSVLVTRSTDTQYF
TRBV9,TRBJ2-1,few,.,TGTGCCAGCAGCGTAAACTCGGGGATCTCCTACAATGAGCAGTTCTTC,CASSVNSGISYNEQFF
TRBV18,TRBJ2-1,.,.,TGTGCCAGCTCACCCATGGGATTTCAGTACAATGAGCAGTTCTTC,CASSPMGFQYNEQFF
TRBV7-2,TRBJ2-7,few,.,TGTGCCAGCAGCACTAATTCGGCCGGCGAGCAGTACTTC,CASSTNSAGEQYF
TRBV5-4,TRBJ1-2,few,TRBD1,TGTGCCAGCAGCTTAAAGGGGGCGCCGCACTATGGCTACACCTTC,CASSLKGAPHYGYTF
TRBV25-1,TRBJ2-7,.,.,TGTGCCAGCCCTAGGGGCACCGGGCAGTACTTC,CASPRGTGQYF
TRBV7-3,TRBJ2-2,.,.,TGTGCCAGCAGCTTCGTGCCAGGCTTTGGGTCCGGGGAGCTGTTTTTT,CASSFVPGFGSGELFF
TRBV21-1,TRBJ2-7,few,.,TGTGCCAGCAGCACAAACTCTACTAGCGGGACCAACCCGCCGTCCGAGCAGTACTTC,CASSTNSTSGTNPPSEQYF
TRBV20-1,TRBJ1-6,few,.,TGCAGTGCTAGAGTTCAGGGGAGGAATTCACCCCTCCACTTT,CSARVQGRNSPLHF
TRBV12-3/TRBV12-4,TRBJ1-4,.,.,TGTGCCAGCAGTTTTTTCCGGGGGAATGAAAAACTGTTTTTT,CASSFFRGNEKLFF
TRBV4-1,TRBJ2-7,.,TRBD2,TGCGCCAGCAGCCAAGATACTAGCGGGAGACCCGAGCAGTACTTC,CASSQDTSGRPEQYF
TRBV27,TRBJ2-7,.,.,TGTGCCAGCAGTTTCAGGGTTGAAGGGACCTACGAGCAGTACTTC,CASSFRVEGTYEQYF
TRBV4-1,TRBJ2-1,.,.,TGCGCCAGCAGCCCCTGGCAGGCCAATGAGCAGTTCTTC,CASSPWQANEQFF
TRBV7-2,TRBJ2-5,few,TRBD2,TGTGCCAGCAGCTTAATGGGACTAGCGGTTAAAGAGACCCAGTACTTC,CASSLMGLAVKETQYF
TRBV12-3/TRBV12-4,TRBJ2-4,.,TRBD1,TGTGCCAGCAGTCAAAGGACAGGAGACATTCAGTACTTC,CASSQRTGDIQYF
TRBV6-5,TRBJ1-1,.,TRBD1,TGTGCCAGCAGTTTTGACAGGGGGAACACTGAAGCTTTCTTT,CASSFDRGNTEAFF
TRBV7-8,TRBJ2-5,.,TRBD2,TGTGCCAGCAGTTACGGGACTAGCGGGAGTGAGACCCAGTACTTC,CASSYGTSGSETQYF
TRBV27,TRBJ2-3,.,.,TGTGCCAGCAGTTTATCCCCAGTTAGCACAGATACGCAGTATTTT,CASSLSPVSTDTQYF
TRBV5-1,TRBJ2-1,.,.,TGCGCCAGCAGCTTGGTAGCGGCTCCCTCGGATGAGCAGTTCTTC,CASSLVAAPSDEQFF
TRBV6-2/TRBV6-3,TRBJ2-7,.,.,TGTGCCAGCAGTTACTCAGGAGACTCCTACGAGCAGTACTTC,CASSYSGDSYEQYF
TRBV7-8,TRBJ2-2,few,.,TGTGCCAGCAGCCCCTATACGGGTTCCGGGGAGCTGTTTTTT,CASSPYTGSGELFF
TRBV9,TRBJ2-5,.,TRBD2,TGTGCCAGCAGCGCTAGCGGGATGTGGGAGACCCAGTACTTC,CASSASGMWETQYF
TRBV12-3/TRBV12-4,TRBJ2-2,few,TRBD1,TGTGCCAGCAGGCAGCGGACAGGGGGAAAGTTGGGCGGGGAGCTGTTTTTT,CASRQRTGGKLGGELFF
TRBV5-1,TRBJ2-7,few,.,TGCGCCAGCAGCTTTAGGCGGGGTGCCTACGAGCAGTACTTC,CASSFRRGAYEQYF
TRBV7-2,TRBJ2-2,few,.,TGTGCCAGCAGCTCTACACTTGCCTCCTCCGGGGAGCTGTTTTTT,CASSSTLASSGELFF
TRBV12-3/TRBV12-4,TRBJ2-6,.,.,TGTGCCAGCATGCCACCCAGGTTCTCTGGGGCCAACGTCCTGACTTTC,CASMPPRFSGANVLTF
TRBV9,TRBJ2-1,few,.,TGTGCCAGCAGCGGTAGCGGTTGGGGGAACAATGAGCAGTTCTTC,CASSGSGWGNNEQFF
TRBV7-2,TRBJ2-7,many,.,TGTGCCAGCAGCCCGGGCAGCTACGAGCAGTACTTC,CASSPGSYEQYF
TRBV5-1,TRBJ2-7,.,TRBD2,TGCGCCAGCAGGGAGGGACTAGCCTACGAGCAGTACTTC,CASREGLAYEQYF
TRBV20-1,TRBJ2-3,.,TRBD2,TGCAGTGCTAGAGATTGGGCGGGAGTGGTGGATACGCAGTATTTT,CSARDWAGVVDTQYF
TRBV14,TRBJ2-5,few,.,TGTGCCAGCAGCCAATATACAGCGTACCAAGAGACCCAGTACTTC,CASSQYTAYQETQYF
TRBV30,TRBJ2-1,.,.,TGTGCCTGGAGTGCATTCGGAGGCTACAATGAGCAGTTCTTC,CAWSAFGGYNEQFF
TRBV7-2,TRBJ2-1,few,TRBD2,TGTGCCAGCAGCTTGCTCGGGAGGAGCTCCTACAATGAGCAGTTCTTC,CASSLLGRSSYNEQFF
TRBV3-1,TRBJ2-6,.,.,TGTGCCAGCAGATCGACAGCTGGGGCCAACGTCCTGACTTTC,CASRSTAGANVLTF
TRBV5-1,TRBJ2-1,many,.,TGCGCCAGCAGCGGCGTGGAGCAGTTCTTC,CASSGVEQFF
TRBV7-8,TRBJ2-7,few,.,TGTGCCAGCAGCGGACGATGGGGGAAGATGAACGAGCAGTACTTC,CASSGRWGKMNEQYF
TRBV6-1,TRBJ2-1,.,TRBD2,TGTGCCAGCAGTAAAGAGGTCTATAGCGGGGAAAGCTCCTACAATGAGCAGTTCTTC,CASSKEVYSGESSYNEQFF